Reported below is one TCR beta chain. This clonotype was seen repeatedly, ten times or more. The antigen this receptor binds is unknown. Per-nucleotide qualities are absent, and no much larger clonotype sits a single base away. The data were obtained in a study of spatial heterogeneity in lung cancer (dated by TCRdb to the late 2010s). General notes on the study: More beta-chain than alpha-chain transcripts were consistently detected, likely reflecting higher beta-chain transcript abundance. In the raw uncorrected reads, each unique combination of TCR and UMI appeared more than ten times on average. In non-small cell lung cancer, the study quantitatively compared TCR alpha and beta repertoires across several tumor regions, matched nontumor lung, and blood. Nonsynonymous mutation counts, determined by whole-exome sequencing of tumor tissue, were related to features of the TCR repertoire. At surgery, some 220 tumor regions, 63 to 70 matched nontumor lung samples and 56 PBMC samples were TCR-sequenced for both alpha and beta chains. Overall study results and their limits: Ubiquitous expanded tumor TCRs showed up in blood more often at tumor resection than at routine follow-up. Additional single-cell paired TCR alpha and beta sequencing was considered necessary to confirm, at a functional level, the hypothesis that regional TCRs recognize regional mutations.

Libraries came from 5' RACE. The sequencing machine was a NextSeq 500. In the TCR library protocol, a unique molecular identifier was attached to each TCR cDNA molecule so that PCR and sequencing errors could be corrected. The paper's data handling went like this. TCR identification, UMI-based error correction and CDR3 extraction were all carried out with Decombinator tools. Expanded TCRs were defined as those above a frequency of 2 per 1,000, corresponding to the top 1% of the tumor frequency distribution. Renyi diversity was calculated using the R vegan package after each repertoire was subsampled 100 times to 5,000 TCRs. CDR3 similarity networks were built from amino acid triplet string-kernel similarity, with CDR3s being connected when pairwise similarity was above 0.82. TCRdb trimmed public reads at Q25 via fastp, called clones via MiXCR and kept in-frame beta chains. Each CDR3 protein gets just one entry, which takes the most common genes and DNA from the rows behind it. For this entry, the V and J calls and clone size follow TCRdb and not the study's own pipeline. This sample gives 20,000 to 25,000 distinct CDR3 sequences in total; around 4.3% of them show up just once. 6% to 7.5% of the sample lies in the top ten.

Trimming leaves V shorter by 4 bases and J shorter by 1 base, with the junction holding 4 bases beyond the gene matches. The germline V gene provides CDR1 SGDLS and CDR2 YYNGEE. The CDR3 covers 15 residues, taking in both the cysteine and the phenylalanine. Solely the CDR3 DNA is kept, with 45 bases framed from the first base. Explained via the paper, the time point label denotes: sample taken at primary tumor resection. Donors were 70 or so patients with early-stage, untreated non-small cell lung cancer from the lung TRACERx cohort. For TCR sequencing, whole RNA was extracted from tumor and nontumor lung tissue, or from cryopreserved PBMC samples, and no cell sorting was done. Patients were selected for TCR sequencing only if sufficient RNA was available from at least two tumor regions.

This TCR came from a male donor with early-stage non-small cell lung cancer. This material consisted of PBMCs, taken at surgery. This chain is built from TRBV9 and TRBJ2-5, and TRBD1 aligns with 10 junction nucleotides. The encoded CDR3 is CASSQGQGIQETQYF. The nucleotides are TGTGCCAGCAGCCAGGGACAGGGGATCCAAGAGACCCAGTACTTC. The variable domain in full, with residues beyond the CDR3 obtained from the reference TRBV9 and TRBJ2-5 genes, is DSGVTQTPKHLITATGQRVTLRCSPRSGDLSVYWYQQSLDQGLQFLIQYYNGEERAKGNILERFSAQQFPDLHSELNLSSLELGDSALYFCASSQGQGIQETQYFGPGTRLLVL.